The T cell receptor (beta chain) described here comes from a study of shared clonotypes between healthy human individuals. Background on the study: A couple of women and a few men aged 18 to 49 made up the donors. Study findings and constraints: Researchers found naive subsets generally carried larger estimated richness than memory subsets.

Losses at the gene ends were 2 bases for V and 0 bases for J; bases not matched to a gene: 15. Germline CDR1 and CDR2: LGHNT and FRNRAP. This CDR3 has 21 amino acids. As defined, naive CD8 cells were CD45RO-negative and positively selected for CCR7, with terminally differentiated effector memory CD45RA+ cells excluded. Using about 0.2 ug DNA, approximately 30,000 T cell genomes, the sorted-subset replicate PCRs were run. TCRdb's copy holds only in-frame clones and misses some; the assay was immunoSEQ multiplex PCR. This sample has roughly 2.1 million clones, with 93% found just once. For this clone: The antigen remains undetermined.

The receptor's source is a man younger than 35 in good health. Some clones in this sample may be carry-over from other donors' samples. V usage is TRBV12-5 and J usage is TRBJ2-3, with TRBD2 matching over 12 bases. Source material: naive CD8+ T cells from PBMCs. CDR3 sequence reads: CASGLMRASGRARGSTDTQYF. CDR3 in DNA: TGTGCTAGTGGTTTGATGCGAGCTAGCGGGAGGGCTCGGGGGAGCACAGATACGCAGTATTTT.